This T cell receptor (beta chain) came from a study of T cells in Graves' hyperthyroidism and ophthalmopathy. General study results and limits: Separating ophthalmopathy from stable hyperthyroidism was achieved by a 13 V-J model. Blood also contained most expanded thyroid clonotypes above 0.001.

What was amplified from RNA transcripts were TCR beta CDR3 regions. RT-PCR in the first round (using the HTBI primer set) targeted the TCR CDR3. Via MiXCR, TCRdb re-called the multiplex PCR reads, giving one row per CDR3 protein. The data contain roughly 500,000 distinct CDR3 sequences, just over 45% of them singletons. Of note for this clonotype: The antigen is not known.

Germline loops: CDR1 KGHSH, CDR2 LQKENI. The CDR3 totals 15 residues. After removal of 3 bases from V and 4 bases from J, the junction contained 8 bases not matched to a gene. The sequenced sample was peripheral blood or thyroid tissue (not recorded which). This TCR derives from an adult woman with Graves' disease, either hyperthyroidism or ophthalmopathy (not recorded which). The chain carries TRBV18 and TRBJ1-1; 7 bases map to TRBD1. The CDR3 DNA sequence: TGTGCCAGCTCACCCCAGACAGGGCAGGGCACTGAAGCTTTCTTT. Residues: CASSPQTGQGTEAFF.